This T cell receptor (beta chain) was sequenced for a study of regulatory T cells in long-lasting Graves disease (dated by TCRdb to the early 2020s). With regard to the full study: In the newly diagnosed Graves' disease group, patients had been taking antithyroid drugs for less than 3 months. Peripheral blood TCR sequencing and RNA sequencing compared persistent Graves' disease patients with newly diagnosed Graves' disease patients. The study was registered as a clinical trial and conducted in China. TCR sequencing covered about 13 persistent and about 20 newly diagnosed Graves' disease patients, some 33 samples in total.

This clonotype showed up many times. Its antigen has not been determined. Per-base quality was not reported, and no clone a single base away is much larger than it. The sample's time point label, decoded: newly diagnosed GD, antithyroid drugs for less than 3 months. For both TCR sequencing and RNA sequencing, RNA was extracted from PBMCs using TRIzol. The diagnosis of Graves' disease was made according to American Thyroid Association guidelines. The patients came from an endocrinology department in Xi'an, China. Each patient gave 7 to 9.5 milliliters of peripheral blood, collected in an EDTA anticoagulant tube. Ficoll Paque Plus density gradient separation was used to isolate PBMCs, and no additional T cell sorting was done. An Agilent 2100 Bioanalyzer and agarose gel were used to check RNA quality, while a NanoDrop 2000 measured RNA concentration. Broad study findings and their caveats: A larger number of public clonotypes was shared among persistent patients (fewer than 3,000) than among newly diagnosed patients (roughly 980). Persistent Graves' disease patients showed lower TCR Shannon entropy and fewer highly expanded clones than newly diagnosed patients, suggesting clonal expansion. The authors acknowledged the small sample size as a limitation that may reduce accuracy. Sequencing and analysis were limited to the TCR beta chain. Persistent disease showed preferential use of TRBV28, TRBJ1-2 and TRBJ2-5, whereas newly diagnosed disease favored TRBV20-1 and TRBJ2-1. Because the primary lesion, thyroid tissue, could not be accessed, the study looked at peripheral blood alone.

The V and J ends are trimmed by 4 bases and 1 base, leaving 14 bases between them. Based on the germline V gene, the CDR1 and CDR2 sequences are MNHEY and SVGAGI. The CDR3 spans 15 residues, from the cysteine through the phenylalanine. Solely the CDR3 DNA is kept, with 45 bases framed from the first base. Preparation of the library involved multiplex PCR. TCRdb records Illumina HiSeq 4000 as the sequencer. iRepertoire HTBI primers and Arm-PCR amplification of CDR3 regions were used to construct TCR beta libraries. Before sequencing, the PCR products went through gel purification. As for the authors' bioinformatics: Gene usage analysis of CDR3 amino acid clonotypes relied on the roughly 58 TRBV and about 15 TRBJ segments identified across samples. Filtered high-quality paired reads were merged into contigs using COPE and FqMerger. BLAST was used to align contigs to IMGT TRBV, TRBD and TRBJ reference genes, and CDR3 was defined according to IMGT. Any clonotype with a frequency above 0.1% was classified as a highly expanded clone. Shannon entropy was used to measure repertoire diversity, and the Gini coefficient was used to measure V-J evenness. Public clonotypes were defined as clonotypes shared by more than one individual. TCRdb handled the public reads itself, with Q25 trimming in fastp and clone calling in MiXCR, and kept productive beta chains. Every distinct CDR3 protein forms one entry, paired with its most common genes and DNA. TCRdb, not the original authors, processed these V and J calls. For this sample there are fewer than 550,000 distinct CDR3 sequences; about 17% appear just once. The ten largest clones take up 23% of the sample.

The sample was also linked to a second study, of T cells in Graves' hyperthyroidism and ophthalmopathy. The second publication reports: Stable Graves' hyperthyroidism was defined as no progression to ophthalmopathy during 18 months of follow-up. The hyperthyroidism patients were between 18 and 65 years old and newly diagnosed, with a disease duration of less than 2 months. Patients with uncontrolled infections, other autoimmune diseases, pregnancy or lactation were excluded. Diagnoses were established on the basis of clinical symptoms, serum thyroxine and TRAb, thyroid ultrasound, and orbital computed tomography. The TCR CDR3 was subjected to a first round of RT-PCR using the HTBI primer set and the Qiagen OneStep RT-PCR kit. Most expanded thyroid clonotypes (frequency above 0.001) were also detected in blood, a finding suggesting that blood repertoires may reflect thyroid immune responses. In cross-validation, a model built on a 13 V-J signature told ophthalmopathy apart from stable hyperthyroidism with over 85% sensitivity and about 81% specificity, and in testing the same model reached 80%/75%. In validation, the model predicted progression to ophthalmopathy a median of 6.5 months before onset, with over 60% sensitivity and 72.22% specificity. To identify distinguishing TCR V-J signatures, a discovery cohort of around 100 patients was used, comprising 40 to 45 with Graves' ophthalmopathy and under 60 with stable Graves' hyperthyroidism. Prospective prediction of ophthalmopathy was tested in an independent validation cohort of 18 to 20 hyperthyroidism patients and some 17 patients who later progressed to ophthalmopathy. For training and testing, the 100 or so patients in the discovery cohort were randomly divided in a 7:3 ratio. In addition, the study compared T-cell repertoires in thyroid tissue and in blood from six Graves' hyperthyroidism patients. After sampling, hyperthyroidism patients received methimazole starting at 30 mg daily, and ophthalmopathy patients received high-dose intravenous methylprednisolone. A second multiplex PCR round built the libraries, followed by size selection and purification. Libraries were sequenced paired-end with 100 bp reads on an Illumina HiSeq2000. SOAPnuke was used to process the raw data, throwing out any read that contained adapters or uncalled bases, had a mean Phred below 15, or lacked an exact constant-primer or identifier match. COPE v1.2.5 was used to merge high-quality paired reads, and clonotypes were defined as unique nucleotide sequences. MiTCR v1.1 was used to align clonotypes to the IMGT TRBV, TRBD and TRBJ reference segments. Only V-J combinations with frequency above 0.0001, covering 98% to 99.2% of repertoires, were analysed. The TCS score was defined as F50 (clonal expansion) divided by E x V (chaos), with BLOSUM62-based TCRdist calculated between CDR3 peptides within each V-J. Welch's t-statistics and random forest reduced 500 to 650 V-J features to 13, which were used in a naive Bayes classifier (R e1071). Sample size was not statistically predetermined, and investigators were not blinded to group allocation. The paper describes TCR Vbeta CDR3 sequencing of around 130 peripheral blood samples, made up of approximately 40 ophthalmopathy patients, approximately 76 hyperthyroidism patients and 17 progressor patients.

Sequences were derived from peripheral blood mononuclear cells (PBMCs), sampled at new diagnosis, from a patient treated with antithyroid drugs. The chain is encoded by TRBV6-5 joined to TRBJ2-7, with TRBD2 tentatively as D gene (6 bases match). The TCR originated in a woman aged 18 to 35 with Graves disease. Donor details come from another sample of the same person, matched by shared clones. This receptor has the CDR3 CASSWSSVTSYEQYF. The DNA sequence is TGTGCCAGCAGTTGGTCTAGCGTAACTTCCTACGAGCAGTACTTC.